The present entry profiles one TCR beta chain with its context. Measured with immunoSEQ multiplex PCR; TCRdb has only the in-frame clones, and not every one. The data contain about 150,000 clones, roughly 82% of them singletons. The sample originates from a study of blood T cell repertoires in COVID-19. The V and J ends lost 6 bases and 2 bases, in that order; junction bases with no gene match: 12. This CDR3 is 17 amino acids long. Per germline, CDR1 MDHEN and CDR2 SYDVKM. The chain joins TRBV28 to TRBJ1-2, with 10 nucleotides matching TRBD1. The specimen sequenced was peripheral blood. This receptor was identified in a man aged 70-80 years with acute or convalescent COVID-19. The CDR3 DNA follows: TGTGCCAGCAGCCCGGTAACCCCGGACAGGGGGAACTATGGCTACACCTTC. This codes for CASSPVTPDRGNYGYTF.